This TCR beta chain stems from a study of blood T cell repertoires in COVID-19. As for the study in general: Italy, Spain and the United States were the sources of the convalescent and acute COVID-19 samples. T cells, B-cell-depleted T cells, or PBMCs provided the cDNA or gDNA that served as material.

Produced via immunoSEQ multiplex PCR; TCRdb's table is partial and in-frame only. The data hold 200,000 to 300,000 clones, with approximately 80% observed a single time. The CDR3 spans 18 residues. V lost 0 bases and J lost 3; bases outside the gene matches: 8. The germline gives CDR1 LGHNA, CDR2 YNFKEQ. The source is a human donor in a cohort sampled during active COVID-19. The chain couples TRBV4-2 to TRBJ2-3; 11 nucleotides match TRBD2. The specimen was peripheral blood. In DNA, the CDR3 is TGTGCCAGCAGCCAAGATGGGCTAGCGGGAGGTTTAACAGATACGCAGTATTTT. As protein: CASSQDGLAGGLTDTQYF.